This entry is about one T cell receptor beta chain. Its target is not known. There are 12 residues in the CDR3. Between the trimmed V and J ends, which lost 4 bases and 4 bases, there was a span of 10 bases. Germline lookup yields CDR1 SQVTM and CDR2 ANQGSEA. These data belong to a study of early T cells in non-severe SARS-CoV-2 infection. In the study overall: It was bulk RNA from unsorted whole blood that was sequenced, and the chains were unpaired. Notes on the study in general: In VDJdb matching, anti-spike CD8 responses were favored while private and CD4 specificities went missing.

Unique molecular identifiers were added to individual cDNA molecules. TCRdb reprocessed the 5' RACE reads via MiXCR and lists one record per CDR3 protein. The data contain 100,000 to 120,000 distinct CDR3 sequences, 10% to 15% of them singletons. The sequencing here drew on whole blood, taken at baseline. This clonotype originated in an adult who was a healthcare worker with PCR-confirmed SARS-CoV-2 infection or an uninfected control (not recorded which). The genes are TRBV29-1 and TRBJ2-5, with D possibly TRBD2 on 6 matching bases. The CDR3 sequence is CSVARGAETQYF. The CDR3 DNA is TGCAGCGTTGCCCGCGGGGCAGAGACCCAGTACTTC.